The rows below give T cell receptor beta chains drawn from one sample of a study of early T cells in non-severe SARS-CoV-2 infection. MiXCR, run by TCRdb on the 5' RACE reads, gives a single entry per CDR3 protein. The sample consists of 85,000 to 100,000 distinct CDR3 sequences, roughly 17% of them appearing once. The sequencing here drew on whole blood, taken at baseline. Receptors were obtained from an adult who was a healthcare worker with PCR-confirmed SARS-CoV-2 infection or an uninfected control (not recorded which). CDR3s include the opening cysteine and the closing phenylalanine or tryptophan. The order of the fields is clone size, J gene, V gene, D gene, CDR3 protein, CDR3 DNA. A D gene is named only where the DNA matches it firmly. Part of the rows lack a size; the others show once, few, many or a class for expanded clones.

. | TRBJ2-1 | TRBV18 | . | CASSRPLGTNEQFF | TGTGCCAGCTCACGCCCCCTCGGAACCAATGAGCAGTTCTTC
. | TRBJ2-3 | TRBV5-1 | . | CASSSNPGPTDTQYF | TGCGCCAGCAGCTCTAATCCCGGGCCTACAGATACGCAGTATTTT
many | TRBJ2-5 | TRBV6-5 | . | CATRRTGLAVQYF | TGTGCCACCCGACGGACTGGGCTGGCGGTCCAGTACTTC
few | TRBJ1-6 | TRBV12-3/TRBV12-4 | . | CASGQPNSPLHF | TGTGCCAGCGGGCAGCCGAATTCACCCCTCCACTTT
. | TRBJ2-2 | TRBV12-3/TRBV12-4 | . | CASSPKTGRTGELFF | TGTGCCAGCAGCCCCAAGACAGGCCGCACCGGGGAGCTGTTTTTT
. | TRBJ2-3 | TRBV6-4 | . | CASSQSGTDTQYF | TGTGCCAGCAGCCAAAGCGGCACAGATACGCAGTATTTT
. | TRBJ2-7 | TRBV3-1 | TRBD2 | CASSQDLADEQYF | TGTGCCAGCAGCCAAGATCTAGCGGACGAGCAGTACTTC
few | TRBJ2-3 | TRBV7-6 | . | CASSPRGSLSTDTQYF | TGTGCCAGCAGCCCACGAGGAAGCCTTAGCACAGATACGCAGTATTTT
. | TRBJ2-1 | TRBV11-3 | . | CASSFTSTTEQFF | TGTGCCAGCAGCTTTACCTCGACTACCGAGCAGTTCTTC
. | TRBJ1-3 | TRBV7-9 | . | CASSLFIGVSGNTIYF | TGTGCCAGCAGCTTATTCATAGGGGTCTCTGGAAACACCATATATTTT
few | TRBJ1-1 | TRBV28 | . | CASSLTFMNTEAFF | TGTGCCAGCAGTTTAACTTTCATGAACACTGAAGCTTTCTTT
few | TRBJ2-1 | TRBV20-1 | . | CSARIVGGPGLAEQFF | TGCAGTGCTAGAATCGTAGGCGGGCCTGGGCTAGCTGAGCAGTTCTTC
many | TRBJ1-1 | TRBV25-1 | . | CASRRRTEAFF | TGTGCCAGCAGACGGCGGACTGAAGCTTTCTTT
. | TRBJ2-3 | TRBV24-1 | . | CATGDREESTDTQYF | TGTGCCACCGGCGACAGGGAGGAAAGCACAGATACGCAGTATTTT
few | TRBJ1-1 | TRBV20-1 | . | CSVTPLQGSTEAFF | TGCAGTGTCACGCCCCTACAGGGCAGCACTGAAGCTTTCTTT
many | TRBJ1-1 | TRBV5-1 | . | CASSNGDTENTEAFF | TGCGCCAGCAGCAACGGAGATACAGAGAACACTGAAGCTTTCTTT
few | TRBJ2-2 | TRBV20-1 | . | CSARRQITGELFF | TGCAGTGCTAGGCGACAGATCACCGGGGAGCTGTTTTTT
many | TRBJ2-1 | TRBV9 | . | CASSVADEQFF | TGTGCCAGCAGCGTAGCAGATGAGCAGTTCTTC
few | TRBJ2-5 | TRBV10-2 | TRBD2 | CASRSGLAGGGTQYF | TGCGCCAGCCGGTCGGGCCTAGCGGGAGGGGGGACCCAGTACTTC
few | TRBJ1-5 | TRBV30 | . | CAWSKDSNQPQHF | TGTGCCTGGAGTAAGGATAGCAATCAGCCCCAGCATTTT
medium-sized | TRBJ2-3 | TRBV24-1 | TRBD1 | CATSDTRMGQGADTQYF | TGTGCCACCAGTGATACCCGGATGGGACAGGGGGCAGATACGCAGTATTTT
few | TRBJ2-1 | TRBV27 | . | CASSLWGEQYNEQFF | TGTGCCAGCAGTTTATGGGGGGAACAATACAATGAGCAGTTCTTC
few | TRBJ2-1 | TRBV9 | TRBD2 | CASSEEVSGRVSNEQFF | TGTGCCAGCAGCGAGGAAGTCAGCGGGAGAGTTAGCAATGAGCAGTTCTTC
few | TRBJ2-7 | TRBV12-3/TRBV12-4 | . | CASRALSSYEQYF | TGTGCCAGCAGGGCGTTGAGCTCCTACGAGCAGTACTTC
few | TRBJ1-1 | TRBV20-1 | . | CSAKRQANTEAFF | TGCAGTGCCAAACGGCAGGCGAACACTGAAGCTTTCTTT
few | TRBJ2-7 | TRBV6-5 | TRBD1 | CASSYGTGRTYEQYF | TGTGCCAGCAGTTACGGGACAGGGCGGACCTACGAGCAGTACTTC
. | TRBJ2-7 | TRBV18 | TRBD1 | CASSPRTGWNEQYF | TGTGCCAGCTCACCACGGACAGGTTGGAACGAGCAGTACTTC
. | TRBJ2-7 | TRBV28 | . | CATTRGALTYEQYF | TGTGCCACAACTCGAGGGGCGCTTACCTACGAGCAGTACTTC
few | TRBJ1-6 | TRBV20-1 | TRBD1 | CSARSTGGLYSPLHF | TGCAGTGCTAGGTCAACAGGGGGCTTATATTCACCCCTCCACTTT
few | TRBJ2-1 | TRBV6-5 | . | CASSHSRNRNEQFF | TGTGCCAGCAGTCACTCGCGGAATCGGAATGAGCAGTTCTTC
many | TRBJ1-6 | TRBV28 | . | CASRTGTVNSPLHF | TGTGCCAGTCGAACCGGGACGGTAAATTCACCCCTCCACTTT